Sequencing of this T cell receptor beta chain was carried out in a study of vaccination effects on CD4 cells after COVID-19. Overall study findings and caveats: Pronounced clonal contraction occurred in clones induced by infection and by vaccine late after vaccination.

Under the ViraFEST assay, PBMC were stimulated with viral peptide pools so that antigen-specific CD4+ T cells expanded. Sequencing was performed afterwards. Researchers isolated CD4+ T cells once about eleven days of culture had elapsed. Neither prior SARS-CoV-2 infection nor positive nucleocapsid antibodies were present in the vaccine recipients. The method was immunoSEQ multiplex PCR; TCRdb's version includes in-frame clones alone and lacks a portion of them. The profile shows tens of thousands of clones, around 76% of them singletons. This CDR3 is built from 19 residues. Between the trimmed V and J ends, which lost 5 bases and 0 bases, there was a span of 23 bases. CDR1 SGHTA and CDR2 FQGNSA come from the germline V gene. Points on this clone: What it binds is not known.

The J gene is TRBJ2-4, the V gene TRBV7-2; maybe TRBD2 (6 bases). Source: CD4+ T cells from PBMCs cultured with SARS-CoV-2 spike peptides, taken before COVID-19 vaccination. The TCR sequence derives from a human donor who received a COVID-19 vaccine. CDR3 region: CASSPPAGLYQLAKNIQYF. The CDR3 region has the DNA TGTGCCAGCAGCCCACCCGCGGGACTCTACCAACTAGCCAAAAACATTCAGTACTTC.